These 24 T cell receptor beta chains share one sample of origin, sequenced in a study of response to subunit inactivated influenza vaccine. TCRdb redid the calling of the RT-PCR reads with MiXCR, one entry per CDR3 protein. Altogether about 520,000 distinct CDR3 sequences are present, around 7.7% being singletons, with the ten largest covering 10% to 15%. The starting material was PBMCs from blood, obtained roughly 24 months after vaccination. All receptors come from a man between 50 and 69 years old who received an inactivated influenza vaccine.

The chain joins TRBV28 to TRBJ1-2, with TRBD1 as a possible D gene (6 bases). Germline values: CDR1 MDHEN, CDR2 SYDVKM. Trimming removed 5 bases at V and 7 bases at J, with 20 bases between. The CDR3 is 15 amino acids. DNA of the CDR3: TGTGCCAGCAGTCCTCACCAAGCAGGGGATCCTGGCTACACCTTC. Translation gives CASSPHQAGDPGYTF.

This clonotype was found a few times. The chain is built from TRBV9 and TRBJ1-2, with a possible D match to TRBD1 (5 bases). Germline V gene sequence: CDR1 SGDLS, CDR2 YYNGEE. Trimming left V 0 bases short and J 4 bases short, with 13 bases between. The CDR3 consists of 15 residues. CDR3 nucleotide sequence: TGTGCCAGCAGCGTAGGGCAGGGACGACCCTATGGCTACACCTTC. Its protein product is CASSVGQGRPYGYTF.

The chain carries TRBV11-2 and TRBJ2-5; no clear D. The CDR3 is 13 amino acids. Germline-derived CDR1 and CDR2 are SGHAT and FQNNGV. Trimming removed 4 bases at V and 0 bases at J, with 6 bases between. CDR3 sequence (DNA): TGTGCCAGCAGCTATATTTACCAAGAGACCCAGTACTTC. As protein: CASSYIYQETQYF. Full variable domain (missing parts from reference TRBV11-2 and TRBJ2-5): EAGVAQSPRYKIIEKRQSVAFWCNPISGHATLYWYQQILGQGPKLLIQFQNNGVVDDSQLPKDRFSAERLKGVDSTLKIQPAKLEDSAVYLCASSYIYQETQYFGPGTRLLVL.

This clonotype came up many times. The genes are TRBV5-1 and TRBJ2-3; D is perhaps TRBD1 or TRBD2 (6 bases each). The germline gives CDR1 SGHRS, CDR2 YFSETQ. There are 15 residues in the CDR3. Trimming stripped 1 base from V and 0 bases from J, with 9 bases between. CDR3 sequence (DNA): TGCGCCAGCAGCTTGTGGGGGGCTAGCACAGATACGCAGTATTTT. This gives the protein CASSLWGASTDTQYF.

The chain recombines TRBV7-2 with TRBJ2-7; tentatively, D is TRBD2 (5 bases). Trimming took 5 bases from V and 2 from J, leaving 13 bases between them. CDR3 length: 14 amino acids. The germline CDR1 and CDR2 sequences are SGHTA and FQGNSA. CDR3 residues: CASSPPGVAYEQYF. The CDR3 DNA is TGTGCCAGCAGCCCGCCCGGGGTCGCCTACGAGCAGTACTTC.

The CDR3 bases are TGTGCCAGCAGCTCTAGCGGGAGGGCCGAGGAGACCCAGTACTTC. It is translated as CASSSSGRAEETQYF. V is TRBV7-2 and J is TRBJ2-5; 12 nucleotides align to TRBD2. The CDR3 is made up of 15 amino acids. Germline V gene data show CDR1 as SGHTA and CDR2 as FQGNSA. V lost 4 bases to trimming and J lost 5 bases; unmatched junction nucleotides: 5. The entire variable domain, with the rest obtained from reference TRBV7-2 and TRBJ2-5, is as follows: GAGVSQSPSNKVTEKGKDVELRCDPISGHTALYWYRQSLGQGLEFLIYFQGNSAPDKSGLPSDRFSAERTGGSVSTLTIQRTQQEDSAVYLCASSSSGRAEETQYFGPGTRLLVL.

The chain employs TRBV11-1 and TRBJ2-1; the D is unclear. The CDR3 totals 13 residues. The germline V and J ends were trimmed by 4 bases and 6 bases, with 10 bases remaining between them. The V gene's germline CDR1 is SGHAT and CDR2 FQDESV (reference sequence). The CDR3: CASSYTPPNEQFF. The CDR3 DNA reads TGTGCCAGCAGCTACACACCGCCCAATGAGCAGTTCTTC. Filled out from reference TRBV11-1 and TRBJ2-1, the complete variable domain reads EAEVAQSPRYKITEKSQAVAFWCDPISGHATLYWYRQILGQGPELLVQFQDESVVDDSQLPKDRFSAERLKGVDSTLKIQPAELGDSAMYLCASSYTPPNEQFFGPGTRLTVL.

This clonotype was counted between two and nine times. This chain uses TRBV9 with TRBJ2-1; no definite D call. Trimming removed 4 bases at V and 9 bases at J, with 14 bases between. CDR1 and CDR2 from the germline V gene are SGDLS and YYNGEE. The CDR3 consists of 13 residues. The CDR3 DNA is TGTGCCAGCAGCCCCATGGTAGTTTCTGAGCAGTTCTTC. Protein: CASSPMVVSEQFF.

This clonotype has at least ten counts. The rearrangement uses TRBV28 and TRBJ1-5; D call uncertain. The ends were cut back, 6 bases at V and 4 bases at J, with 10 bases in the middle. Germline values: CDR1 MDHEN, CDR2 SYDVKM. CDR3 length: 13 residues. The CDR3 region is CASSVNWNQPQHF. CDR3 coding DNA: TGTGCCAGCAGCGTCAATTGGAATCAGCCCCAGCATTTT.

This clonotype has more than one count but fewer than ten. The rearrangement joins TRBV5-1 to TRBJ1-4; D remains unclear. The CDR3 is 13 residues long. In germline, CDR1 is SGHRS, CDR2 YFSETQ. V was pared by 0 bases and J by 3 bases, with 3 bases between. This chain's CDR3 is CASSLGANEKLFF. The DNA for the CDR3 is TGCGCCAGCAGCTTGGGTGCTAATGAAAAACTGTTTTTT.

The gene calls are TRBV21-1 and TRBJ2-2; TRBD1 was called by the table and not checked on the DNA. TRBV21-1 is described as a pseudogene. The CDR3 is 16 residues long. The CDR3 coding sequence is TGTGCCAGCAGCAAAATAACAGGGGGGAACACCGGGGAGCTGTTTTTT. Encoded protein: CASSKITGGNTGELFF.

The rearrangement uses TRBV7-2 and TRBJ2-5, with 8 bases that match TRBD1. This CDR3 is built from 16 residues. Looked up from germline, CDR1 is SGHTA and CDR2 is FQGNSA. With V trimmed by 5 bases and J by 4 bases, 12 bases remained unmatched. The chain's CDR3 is CASSPRTGLGRETQYF. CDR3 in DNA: TGTGCCAGCAGCCCGCGGACAGGGCTTGGGAGAGAGACCCAGTACTTC. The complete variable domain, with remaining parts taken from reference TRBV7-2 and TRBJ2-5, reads GAGVSQSPSNKVTEKGKDVELRCDPISGHTALYWYRQSLGQGLEFLIYFQGNSAPDKSGLPSDRFSAERTGGSVSTLTIQRTQQEDSAVYLCASSPRTGLGRETQYFGPGTRLLVL.

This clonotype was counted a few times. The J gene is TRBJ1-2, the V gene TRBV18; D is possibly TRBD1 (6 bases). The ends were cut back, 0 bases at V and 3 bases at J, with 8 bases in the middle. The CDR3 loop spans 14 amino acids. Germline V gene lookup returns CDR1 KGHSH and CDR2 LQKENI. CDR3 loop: CASSPPNRDYGYTF. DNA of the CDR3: TGTGCCAGCTCACCACCCAACAGGGACTATGGCTACACCTTC.

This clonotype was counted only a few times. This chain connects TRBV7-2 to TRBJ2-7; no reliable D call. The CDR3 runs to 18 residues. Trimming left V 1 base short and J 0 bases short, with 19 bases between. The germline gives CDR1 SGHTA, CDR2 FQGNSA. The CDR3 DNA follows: TGTGCCAGCAGCTTAGGGCGAACGGGCAGGACCCTCTCCTACGAGCAGTACTTC. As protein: CASSLGRTGRTLSYEQYF.

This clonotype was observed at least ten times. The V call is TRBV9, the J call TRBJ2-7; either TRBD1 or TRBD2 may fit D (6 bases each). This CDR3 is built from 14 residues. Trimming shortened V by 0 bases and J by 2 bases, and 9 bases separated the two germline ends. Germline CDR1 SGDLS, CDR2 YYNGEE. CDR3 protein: CASSVGGTPYEQYF. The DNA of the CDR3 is TGTGCCAGCAGCGTAGGCGGGACACCCTACGAGCAGTACTTC.

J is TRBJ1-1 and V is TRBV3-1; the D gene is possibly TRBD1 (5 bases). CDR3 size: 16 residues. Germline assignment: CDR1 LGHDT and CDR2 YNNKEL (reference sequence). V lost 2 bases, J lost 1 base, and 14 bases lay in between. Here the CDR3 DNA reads TGTGCCAGCAGCCAAAAAGGGGCTAGCGGGAACACTGAAGCTTTCTTT. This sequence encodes CASSQKGASGNTEAFF.

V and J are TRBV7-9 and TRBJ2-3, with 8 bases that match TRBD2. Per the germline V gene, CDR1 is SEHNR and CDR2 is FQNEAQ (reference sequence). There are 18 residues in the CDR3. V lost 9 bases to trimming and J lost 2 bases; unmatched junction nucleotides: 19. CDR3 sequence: CASSGREEPHPITDTQYF. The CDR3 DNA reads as TGTGCCAGTTCTGGGCGGGAGGAGCCCCACCCGATCACAGATACGCAGTATTTT.

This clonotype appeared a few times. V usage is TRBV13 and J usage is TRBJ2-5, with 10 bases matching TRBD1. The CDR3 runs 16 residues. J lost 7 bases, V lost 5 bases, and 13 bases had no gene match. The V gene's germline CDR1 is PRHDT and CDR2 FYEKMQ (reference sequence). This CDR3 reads CASSPPTGTGDLTQYF. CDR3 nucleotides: TGTGCCAGCAGCCCTCCCACCGGGACAGGGGACTTGACCCAGTACTTC.

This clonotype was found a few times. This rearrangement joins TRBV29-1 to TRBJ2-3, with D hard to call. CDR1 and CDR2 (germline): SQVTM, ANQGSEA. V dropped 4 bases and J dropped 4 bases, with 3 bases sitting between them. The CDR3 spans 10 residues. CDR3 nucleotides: TGCAGCGTTGTCCCAGATACGCAGTATTTT. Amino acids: CSVVPDTQYF.

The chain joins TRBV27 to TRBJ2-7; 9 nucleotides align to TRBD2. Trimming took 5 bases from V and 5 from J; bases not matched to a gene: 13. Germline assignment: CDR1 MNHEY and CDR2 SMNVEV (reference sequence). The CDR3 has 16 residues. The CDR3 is CASSPTPAAGGNEQYF. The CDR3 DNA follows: TGTGCCAGCAGTCCGACCCCCGCAGCGGGAGGAAACGAGCAGTACTTC.

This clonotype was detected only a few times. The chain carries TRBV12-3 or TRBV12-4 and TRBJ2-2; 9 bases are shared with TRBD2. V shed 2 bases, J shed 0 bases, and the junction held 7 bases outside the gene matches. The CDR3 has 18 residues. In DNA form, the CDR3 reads TGTGCCAGCAGTTTATGGCGGGAGGGGAACGCGAACACCGGGGAGCTGTTTTTT. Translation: CASSLWREGNANTGELFF.

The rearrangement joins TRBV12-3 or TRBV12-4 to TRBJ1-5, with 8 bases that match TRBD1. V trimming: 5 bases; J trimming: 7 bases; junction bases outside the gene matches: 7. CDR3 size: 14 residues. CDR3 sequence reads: CASSRQGLRQPQHF. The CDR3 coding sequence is TGTGCCAGCAGTCGACAGGGGCTAAGGCAGCCCCAGCATTTT.

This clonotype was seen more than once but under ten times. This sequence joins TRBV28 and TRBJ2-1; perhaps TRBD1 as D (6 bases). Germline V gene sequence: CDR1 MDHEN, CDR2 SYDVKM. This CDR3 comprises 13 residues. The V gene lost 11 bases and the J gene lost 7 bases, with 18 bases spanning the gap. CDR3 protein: CACLPGQKNEQFF. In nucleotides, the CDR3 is TGTGCCTGTCTCCCCGGACAGAAGAATGAGCAGTTCTTC.

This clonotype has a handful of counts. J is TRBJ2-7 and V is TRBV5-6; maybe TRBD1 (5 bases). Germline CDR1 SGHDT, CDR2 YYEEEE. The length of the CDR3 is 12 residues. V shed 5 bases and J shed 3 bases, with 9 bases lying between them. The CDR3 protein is CASSSRDYEQYF. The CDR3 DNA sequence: TGTGCCAGCAGTTCCAGGGACTACGAGCAGTACTTC.